Below are 21 T cell receptor beta chains sequenced from a single sample in a study of blood T cell repertoires in COVID-19. TCRdb's copy holds only in-frame clones and misses some; the assay was immunoSEQ multiplex PCR. In the table there are about 190,000 clones, approximately 91% of which are singletons. The sample consisted of peripheral blood. These receptors were collected from a woman aged 40-49 years who had recovered from COVID-19.

In this sample, this clone turned up once. The chain uses TRBV5-1 and TRBJ2-3; TRBD2 might be the D (7 bases). Germline CDR1 and CDR2: SGHRS and YFSETQ. This CDR3 region has 15 residues. Trimming took 7 bases from V and 8 from J, leaving 23 bases between them. The CDR3 coding sequence is TGCGCCAGCTCCATGGGGGCGGGAGAAGGGAGTACGCAGTATTTT. As protein: CASSMGAGEGSTQYF.

This chain connects TRBV9 to TRBJ2-3, with a possible D match to TRBD2 (6 bases). The CDR3 runs 15 residues. The V gene lost 0 bases and the J gene lost 2 bases, with 10 bases spanning the gap. Per the germline V gene, CDR1 is SGDLS and CDR2 is YYNGEE. The chain's CDR3 is CASSVDGGFTDTQYF. The CDR3 DNA reads TGTGCCAGCAGCGTAGATGGAGGGTTCACAGATACGCAGTATTTT.

The chain links TRBV7-9 to TRBJ2-1, with 7 bases matching TRBD1. The CDR3 contains 15 residues. Germline V CDR1 and CDR2: SEHNR, FQNEAQ (reference sequence). V was pared by 0 bases and J by 5 bases, with 4 bases of the junction left unmatched. The CDR3 DNA is TGTGCCAGCAGCTTAGCGTGGACAGGCCACAATGAGCAGTTCTTC. Its translation: CASSLAWTGHNEQFF.

V is TRBV3-1 (or the pseudogene TRBV3-2) and J is TRBJ2-7, with TRBD2 matching over 10 bases. CDR3 length: 15 amino acids. Trimming took 5 bases from V and 3 from J; bases not matched to a gene: 7. The V gene's germline CDR1 is LGHDT and CDR2 YNNKEL (reference sequence). Here the CDR3 DNA reads TGTGCCAGCAGCTCTAGCGGGAGTATCGGCTACGAGCAGTACTTC. This translates into CASSSSGSIGYEQYF.

The chain recombines TRBV30 with TRBJ1-3; 9 positions agree with TRBD1. Germline trimming cut 3 bases from V and 7 bases from J; bases unmatched to any gene: 4. The germline V gene encodes CDR1 GTSNPN and CDR2 SVGIG (reference sequence). The CDR3 covers 13 residues. The CDR3 sequence: CAWRGQGYNTIYF. As DNA, the CDR3 is TGTGCCTGGAGAGGACAGGGGTACAACACCATATATTTT.

The chain has TRBV13 and TRBJ2-7; 9 bases map to TRBD2. The length of the CDR3 is 14 residues. Trimming took 6 bases from V and 4 from J; bases not matched to a gene: 7. CDR1 and CDR2 from the germline V gene are PRHDT and FYEKMQ (reference sequence). The CDR3 loop is CASSNSGSGYEQYF. Written as DNA, the CDR3 is TGTGCCAGCAGTAATAGCGGGAGTGGGTACGAGCAGTACTTC.

This chain joins TRBV9 and TRBJ1-6; perhaps TRBD1 as D (5 bases). Trimming pared 3 bases from V and 2 bases from J, leaving 15 bases between. The CDR3 is 17 residues long. The germline V gene has CDR1 SGDLS and CDR2 YYNGEE. As DNA, the CDR3 is TGTGCCAGCAGCGCCCAAGGAGGGACGACCTATAATTCACCCCTCCACTTT. As protein: CASSAQGGTTYNSPLHF.

This rearrangement joins TRBV2 to TRBJ2-3, with TRBD2 identical over 10 bases. The CDR3 is made up of 20 amino acids. After removal of 5 bases from V and 4 bases from J, the junction contained 21 bases not matched to a gene. The germline CDR1 and CDR2 sequences are SNHLY and FYNNEI. This CDR3 reads CASSKTILLSSGSFADTQYF. The DNA for the CDR3 is TGTGCCAGCAGTAAGACGATTCTTCTATCTAGCGGGAGTTTTGCAGATACGCAGTATTTT.

V is TRBV7-2 and J is TRBJ1-2, with D possibly TRBD1 on 5 matching bases. The CDR3 loop spans 15 amino acids. Trimming pared 1 base from V and 4 bases from J, leaving 13 bases between. Germline lookup yields CDR1 SGHTA and CDR2 FQGNSA. As DNA, the CDR3 is TGTGCCAGCAGCTTAGGGGCAGGGTTAGGCTATGGCTACACCTTC. It translates to CASSLGAGLGYGYTF.

The chain uses TRBV12-3 or TRBV12-4 and TRBJ2-1; possible D gene TRBD2, 6 bases. The germline V and J ends were trimmed by 6 bases and 10 bases, with 10 bases remaining between them. CDR3 length: 11 residues. The CDR3 sequence is CASSETREQFF. For the CDR3, the DNA is TGTGCCAGCAGCGAGACTAGGGAGCAGTTCTTC.

V is TRBV6-6 and J is TRBJ2-1; perhaps TRBD2 as D (6 bases). Trimming shortened V by 5 bases and J by 6 bases, and 14 bases separated the two germline ends. Germline V gene data show CDR1 as MNHNY and CDR2 as SVGAGI (reference sequence). This CDR3 region has 14 residues. This chain's CDR3 is CASSPSVTGNEQFF. Here the CDR3 DNA reads TGTGCCAGCAGTCCTAGCGTAACCGGCAATGAGCAGTTCTTC.

CDR3 bases: TGTGCCAGCACTCTTTCGAGAAACACAGGCGAGCAGTACTTC. This encodes CASTLSRNTGEQYF. The rearrangement uses TRBV28 and TRBJ2-7; D might be TRBD1 (5 bases). CDR3 length equals 14 residues. Trimming removed 7 bases at V and 6 bases at J, with 19 bases between. CDR1 and CDR2 (germline): MDHEN, SYDVKM.

The rearrangement uses TRBV4-3 and TRBJ2-7; TRBD1 is a possible D gene (5 bases). The V end lost 1 base, the J end lost 2 bases, and 9 bases lay between the germline ends. CDR1 LGHNA and CDR2 YSLEER come from the germline V gene. The CDR3 contains 14 residues. CDR3 amino acids: CASSQVGVPYEQYF. The CDR3 DNA follows: TGCGCCAGCAGCCAAGTAGGGGTGCCCTACGAGCAGTACTTC.

The V call is TRBV7-2, the J call TRBJ2-7; D is unclear. Germline loops: CDR1 SGHTA, CDR2 FQGNSA. V lost 5 bases and J 3 bases, leaving 5 bases between the germline ends. This CDR3 is built from 11 residues. The CDR3 nucleotides are TGTGCCAGCAGCCTCCGCTACGAGCAGTACTTC. Amino acids: CASSLRYEQYF.

The rearrangement links TRBV28 to TRBJ1-2; 7 nucleotides match TRBD1. The V gene's germline CDR1 is MDHEN and CDR2 SYDVKM. Losses at the gene ends were 6 bases for V and 3 bases for J; bases not matched to a gene: 4. The CDR3 totals 13 residues. Here the CDR3 reads CASSQGVHYGYTF. The CDR3 bases are TGTGCCAGCAGCCAGGGGGTTCACTATGGCTACACCTTC.

The CDR3 protein is CASSQNRDVGEQYF. In DNA, the CDR3 is TGTGCCAGCAGCCAAAACAGGGACGTAGGCGAGCAGTACTTC. The chain links TRBV3-1 (or the pseudogene TRBV3-2) to TRBJ2-7, with D perhaps matching TRBD1 (6 bases). In germline, CDR1 is LGHDT, CDR2 YNNKEL (reference sequence). The CDR3 totals 14 residues. Trimming shortened V by 2 bases and J by 6 bases, and 14 bases separated the two germline ends.

The rearrangement uses TRBV7-8 and TRBJ1-1; perhaps TRBD1 as D (6 bases). Trimming pared 5 bases from V and 1 base from J, leaving 14 bases between. CDR1 and CDR2 (germline): SGHVS, FQNEAQ. This CDR3 is built from 15 residues. The CDR3 spells CASSPPGHQNTEAFF. The DNA of the CDR3 is TGTGCCAGCAGCCCGCCGGGACACCAGAACACTGAAGCTTTCTTT.

This chain uses TRBV19 with TRBJ1-5; no clear D gene. CDR1 is LNHDA, CDR2 SQIVND, per germline (reference sequence). Trimming shortened V by 3 bases and J by 0 bases, and 12 bases separated the two germline ends. This CDR3 is 16 amino acids long. The CDR3 here is CASSIVPTGSNQPQHF. For the CDR3, the DNA is TGTGCCAGTAGTATTGTCCCAACCGGTAGCAATCAGCCCCAGCATTTT.

The rearrangement joins TRBV7-2 to TRBJ2-5, with TRBD2 identical over 9 bases. The germline V gene has CDR1 SGHTA and CDR2 FQGNSA. The CDR3 is 15 residues long. V lost 2 bases to trimming and J lost 3 bases; unmatched junction nucleotides: 4. The CDR3 DNA follows: TGTGCCAGCAGCTTACAAATAGCGGGGGAAGAGACCCAGTACTTC. Its translation is CASSLQIAGEETQYF.

This chain connects TRBV30 to TRBJ2-5, with D possibly TRBD2 on 5 matching bases. V lost 0 bases, J lost 5 bases, and 10 bases lay in between. Germline CDR1 is GTSNPN and CDR2 is SVGIG (reference sequence). The CDR3 is 13 residues long. The CDR3 DNA reads TGTGCCTGGAGTGTACAGACGGGGGAGACCCAGTACTTC. Encoded protein: CAWSVQTGETQYF.

The chain links TRBV28 to TRBJ2-2, with D possibly TRBD1 on 5 matching bases. Per germline, CDR1 MDHEN and CDR2 SYDVKM. The CDR3 sequence is 12 residues long. Between the trimmed V and J ends, which lost 6 bases and 6 bases, there was a span of 8 bases. CDR3 in amino acids: CASRPGPGELFF. CDR3 sequence (DNA): TGTGCCAGCAGGCCAGGGCCCGGGGAGCTGTTTTTT.